The 28 T cell receptor beta chains listed next were all sequenced from one sample in a study of beta chain features in type 1 diabetes. Study outcomes and limitations: In all four CD4+ subsets, TCRB CDR3 length was significantly, moderately reduced in type 1 diabetes.

Expressed TCRB transcripts were sequenced because the isolated RNA had all been reverse transcribed beforehand. TCRdb keeps only in-frame clones here, not all; method: immunoSEQ multiplex PCR. The sample contains some 160,000 clones, 9% to 10% of which appear only once. Antigens for these TCRs are unknown. What was sequenced was central memory CD4+ T cells from blood. All receptors come from a woman aged 25-40 years with type 1 diabetes.

This clone was seen only a few times. The gene calls are TRBV27 and TRBJ1-2; 7 positions match TRBD1. Germline V gene sequence: CDR1 MNHEY, CDR2 SMNVEV (reference sequence). The CDR3 runs to 14 residues. With 2 bases clipped from V and 4 bases from J, the junction kept 4 bases outside the gene matches. This chain's CDR3 is CASSLGGQPYGYTF. CDR3 DNA: TGTGCCAGCAGTTTAGGGGGACAGCCCTATGGCTACACCTTC.

This clone appeared many times. V is TRBV7-9 and J is TRBJ2-1; 11 nucleotides match TRBD2. V lost 1 base and J lost 8; bases outside the gene matches: 10. This CDR3 comprises 17 residues. The germline CDR1 and CDR2 sequences are SEHNR and FQNEAQ (reference sequence). CDR3 in DNA: TGTGCCAGCAGCTTAGATGGTAGCGGGAGGGCCGTTGATGAGCAGTTCTTC. Its protein is CASSLDGSGRAVDEQFF. The complete variable domain, with remaining parts taken from reference TRBV7-9 and TRBJ2-1, reads DTGVSQNPRHKITKRGQNVTFRCDPISEHNRLYWYRQTLGQGPEFLTYFQNEAQLEKSRLLSDRFSAERPKGSFSTLEIQRTEQGDSAMYLCASSLDGSGRAVDEQFFGPGTRLTVL.

The gene calls are TRBV19 and TRBJ2-3; the D gene is possibly TRBD2 (6 bases). CDR1 is LNHDA and CDR2 is SQIVND in the germline V gene (reference sequence). With 3 bases removed from V and 1 base from J, the gap between germline ends came to 14 bases. The CDR3 sequence is 16 residues long. The CDR3 is CASSISSGSGTDTQYF. Written as DNA, the CDR3 is TGTGCCAGTAGTATTTCTTCCGGGAGTGGCACAGATACGCAGTATTTT.

In nucleotides, the CDR3 is TGTGCCAGCAGCTTATTAGGGACAGGGATCCACGAGCAGTACTTC. It is translated as CASSLLGTGIHEQYF. The V gene is TRBV7-3, the J gene TRBJ2-7, with 9 nucleotides matching TRBD1. J lost 5 bases, V lost 2 bases, and 7 bases had no gene match. Germline-derived CDR1 and CDR2 are SGHTA and FQGTGA. The CDR3 is 15 amino acids.

The CDR3 region is CASKREGISLETQYF. CDR3 coding DNA: TGTGCCAGCAAGCGGGAGGGCATCTCGCTAGAGACCCAGTACTTC. The chain is built from TRBV6-5 and TRBJ2-5; TRBD2 matches 10 bases. The J segment lost 4 bases and the V segment lost 7 bases, leaving 9 bases of the junction unmatched. The CDR3 loop spans 15 amino acids. The germline V gene has CDR1 MNHEY and CDR2 SVGAGI.

This clone was observed a few times. V gene TRBV5-4 combines with J gene TRBJ1-4, with 8 positions matching TRBD1. V gave up 3 bases and J gave up 5 bases; unmatched junction bases: 0. The CDR3 totals 13 residues. Germline loops: CDR1 SGHNT, CDR2 YYREEE (reference sequence). CDR3 in amino acids: CASSWDRNEKLFF. The DNA of the CDR3 is TGTGCCAGCAGCTGGGACAGGAATGAAAAACTGTTTTTT.

This clone was observed a handful of times. The chain links TRBV6-5 to TRBJ1-2; TRBD1 is a possible D gene (6 bases). The CDR3 length is 14 residues. The V gene's germline CDR1 is MNHEY and CDR2 SVGAGI. V was pared by 2 bases and J by 4 bases, with 11 bases between. CDR3 region: CASSYMGASYGYTF. CDR3 bases: TGTGCCAGCAGTTACATGGGGGCCAGCTATGGCTACACCTTC.

The DNA of the CDR3 is TGTGCCAGCAGTTGGGACAGCCGTTTTGGAAACACCATATATTTT. Encoded protein: CASSWDSRFGNTIYF. The V gene is TRBV2, the J gene TRBJ1-3; 7 bases line up with TRBD1. V trimming: 5 bases; J trimming: 3 bases; junction bases outside the gene matches: 7. This CDR3 is 15 amino acids long. CDR1 is SNHLY, CDR2 FYNNEI, per germline.

This clone appeared a few times. V gene TRBV4-2 combines with J gene TRBJ2-7; a weak D match, TRBD2 (6 bases). Germline V gene lookup returns CDR1 LGHNA and CDR2 YNFKEQ. This CDR3 is 18 amino acids long. With 0 bases removed from V and 2 bases from J, the gap between germline ends came to 20 bases. The CDR3 sequence is CASSQEGMMGLAAYEQYF. Here the CDR3 DNA reads TGTGCCAGCAGCCAAGAGGGTATGATGGGACTCGCCGCCTACGAGCAGTACTTC.

The sample holds a few counts of this clone. The chain carries TRBV19 and TRBJ2-7; D remains unclear. Germline V gene lookup returns CDR1 LNHDA and CDR2 SQIVND (reference sequence). The CDR3 loop spans 16 amino acids. V lost 1 base to trimming and J lost 4 bases, with 17 bases between them. For the CDR3, the DNA is TGTGCCAGTAGTATAGGACCGTCTGATACGGGTTACGAGCAGTACTTC. It translates to CASSIGPSDTGYEQYF.

The gene calls are TRBV19 and TRBJ2-1; possibly TRBD2 for D (6 bases). V was pared by 9 bases and J by 1 base, with 16 bases between. The CDR3 sequence is 15 residues long. Germline CDR1 LNHDA, CDR2 SQIVND (reference sequence). DNA of the CDR3: TGTGCCAGCAAGCGGGTAGGAGGGTCCTACAATGAGCAGTTCTTC. It translates to CASKRVGGSYNEQFF.

This clone was seen more than once but under ten times. The rearrangement uses TRBV7-2 and TRBJ2-1, with D perhaps matching TRBD1 (5 bases). This CDR3 is 15 amino acids long. CDR1 and CDR2 from the germline V gene are SGHTA and FQGNSA. Trimming cost V 0 bases and J 4 bases, with 10 bases left between them. In DNA, the CDR3 is TGTGCCAGCAGCTTAGCGGCAGGGTCATACAATGAGCAGTTCTTC. It codes for CASSLAAGSYNEQFF.

This sequence joins TRBV5-1 and TRBJ2-7; 8 nucleotides align to TRBD2. Unmatched junction bases numbered 10, after V lost 3 bases and J lost 5 bases. The CDR3 runs 15 residues. Germline lookup yields CDR1 SGHRS and CDR2 YFSETQ. CDR3 amino acids: CASSSRAGEWDEQYF. The CDR3 DNA reads as TGCGCCAGCAGCTCCAGAGCGGGAGAGTGGGACGAGCAGTACTTC.

The chain employs TRBV4-1 and TRBJ1-2; 8 bases map to TRBD1. Germline CDR1 is MGHRA and CDR2 is YSYEKL. The CDR3 loop spans 15 amino acids. The junction had 10 bases not matched to a gene; V was cut back by 3 bases and J by 7 bases. In DNA form, the CDR3 reads TGCGCCAGCAGCCATCCGGACAGGGAGAAATCTGGCTACACCTTC. This translates into CASSHPDREKSGYTF.

There are a few counts of this clone. The chain combines TRBV5-1 with TRBJ2-7; D is uncertain. The CDR3 runs to 12 residues. Germline-derived CDR1 and CDR2 are SGHRS and YFSETQ. Deletions cut 2 bases from V and 6 bases from J, with 9 bases between. The CDR3 DNA sequence: TGCGCCAGCAGCTTTTCACGAGGCGAGCAGTACTTC. Its protein product is CASSFSRGEQYF.

The chain recombines TRBV7-2 with TRBJ2-1, with a weak D call TRBD2 (5 bases). Trimming left V 0 bases short and J 9 bases short, with 12 bases between. The CDR3 contains 14 residues. The germline CDR1 and CDR2 sequences are SGHTA and FQGNSA. CDR3 sequence: CASSLASGLGEQFF. Here the CDR3 DNA reads TGTGCCAGCAGCTTAGCCTCCGGACTCGGTGAGCAGTTCTTC.

There are a few counts of this clone. The chain joins TRBV10-2 to TRBJ2-3, with D hard to call. This CDR3 has 13 amino acids. Trimming pared 5 bases from V and 7 bases from J, leaving 13 bases between. CDR1 and CDR2 (germline): WSHSY, SAAADI. Written as DNA, the CDR3 is TGCGCCAGCAGTATGCTAGATCACTATACGCAGTATTTT. Its protein is CASSMLDHYTQYF.

The V call is TRBV29-1, the J call TRBJ2-5, with 9 bases aligning to TRBD2. Trimming cost V 0 bases and J 5 bases; bases outside gene matches: 10. CDR3 length: 16 amino acids. CDR1 is SQVTM, CDR2 ANQGSEA, per germline. CDR3 region: CSVEEPGLALGETQYF. CDR3 nucleotides: TGCAGCGTTGAAGAACCGGGACTAGCTCTGGGCGAGACCCAGTACTTC.

This rearrangement joins TRBV5-1 to TRBJ2-4; 9 bases align to TRBD1. Germline V lookup: CDR1 SGHRS, CDR2 YFSETQ. After removal of 0 bases from V and 7 bases from J, the junction contained 5 bases not matched to a gene. The CDR3 consists of 15 residues. CDR3 protein: CASSLGPGQGNIQYF. CDR3 coding DNA: TGCGCCAGCAGCTTGGGGCCGGGACAGGGTAACATTCAGTACTTC.

This clone was counted between two and nine times. V gene TRBV6-1 combines with J gene TRBJ2-7; TRBD2 matches at 8 bases. Looked up from germline, CDR1 is MNHNS and CDR2 is SASEGT. The CDR3 extends over 15 amino acids. V dropped 6 bases and J dropped 6; count of bases not matched to a gene: 13. DNA of the CDR3: TGTGCCAGCAGCCCCGGGAGGGGCCTATACGGCGAGCAGTACTTC. It specifies CASSPGRGLYGEQYF.

This clone came up a few times. The gene calls are TRBV7-2 and TRBJ2-6, with D hard to call. CDR1 is SGHTA and CDR2 is FQGNSA in the germline V gene. The CDR3 runs to 13 residues. The V end was cut by 3 bases, the J end by 2 bases, with 2 bases between. CDR3 sequence reads: CASSFAGANVLTF. CDR3 nucleotides: TGTGCCAGCAGCTTCGCTGGGGCCAACGTCCTGACTTTC.

This clone was observed a handful of times. V is TRBV15 and J is TRBJ2-5; D gene unclear. The CDR3 is 11 amino acids. The V end lost 6 bases, the J end lost 5 bases, and 7 bases lay between the germline ends. Germline V gene data show CDR1 as LNHNV and CDR2 as YYDKDF (reference sequence). The CDR3 loop is CATRRQETQYF. Here the CDR3 DNA reads TGTGCCACCAGACGCCAGGAGACCCAGTACTTC. Filled out from reference TRBV15 and TRBJ2-5, the complete variable domain reads DAMVIQNPRYQVTQFGKPVTLSCSQTLNHNVMYWYQQKSSQAPKLLFHYYDKDFNNEADTPDNFQSRRPNTSFCFLDIRSPGLGDTAMYLCATRRQETQYFGPGTRLLVL.

This clone was counted at least ten times. The rearrangement links TRBV7-2 to TRBJ2-2, with D maybe TRBD1 (6 bases). This CDR3 contains 15 residues. The V gene lost 6 bases and the J gene lost 4 bases, with 15 bases spanning the gap. Per germline, CDR1 SGHTA and CDR2 FQGNSA. As DNA, the CDR3 is TGTGCCAGCAGACGATCGTCAGGGGTCACCGGGGAGCTGTTTTTT. Its protein product is CASRRSSGVTGELFF.

This clone was recorded many times. This chain uses TRBV28 with TRBJ2-5, with D tentatively TRBD1 (6 bases). CDR3 length: 13 residues. Germline V gives CDR1 MDHEN, CDR2 SYDVKM. The V end lost 3 bases, the J end lost 5 bases, and 10 bases lay between the germline ends. The CDR3 sequence: CASSLVQGETQYF. The DNA for the CDR3 is TGTGCCAGCAGTTTGGTGCAGGGGGAGACCCAGTACTTC.

In this sample, this clone turned up a few times. The gene calls are TRBV7-2 and TRBJ2-1; weak D call: TRBD1 (6 bases). The CDR3 is 14 amino acids. Trimming took off 2 bases at V and 13 bases at J, with 18 bases between the two ends. Looked up from germline, CDR1 is SGHTA and CDR2 is FQGNSA. The CDR3, as DNA: TGTGCCAGCAGCTTACAGCCAGGGGAAGCAGGCCAGTTCTTC. This encodes CASSLQPGEAGQFF. Full variable domain (rest looked up from reference TRBV7-2 and TRBJ2-1): GAGVSQSPSNKVTEKGKDVELRCDPISGHTALYWYRQSLGQGLEFLIYFQGNSAPDKSGLPSDRFSAERTGGSVSTLTIQRTQQEDSAVYLCASSLQPGEAGQFFGPGTRLTVL.

This clone showed up just a few times. The V call is TRBV6-5, the J call TRBJ1-1; D gene ambiguous. Germline V gives CDR1 MNHEY, CDR2 SVGAGI. V lost 6 bases and J 1 base, leaving 9 bases between the germline ends. This CDR3 spans 13 amino acids. The DNA of the CDR3 is TGTGCCAGCAGACTTCTCGGGAACACTGAAGCTTTCTTT. It is translated as CASRLLGNTEAFF.

This clone was seen a few times. The genes are TRBV6-6 and TRBJ1-4; 7 nucleotides match TRBD1. The ends lost 6 bases at V and 6 bases at J; junction bases unmatched: 4. The CDR3 consists of 13 residues. CDR1 MNHNY and CDR2 SVGAGI come from the germline V gene (reference sequence). The CDR3: CASRTGTDEKLFF. The CDR3 DNA reads as TGTGCCAGCAGAACAGGGACAGATGAAAAACTGTTTTTT.

This clone was observed a handful of times. The chain joins TRBV30 to TRBJ1-5, with 10 bases identical to TRBD1. V trimming: 2 bases; J trimming: 1 base; junction bases outside the gene matches: 8. The germline CDR1 and CDR2 sequences are GTSNPN and SVGIG (reference sequence). The CDR3 is 17 amino acids. In DNA, the CDR3 is TGTGCCTGGAGTATGACAGGGGGCGGTTGGAGCAATCAGCCCCAGCATTTT. Its translation is CAWSMTGGGWSNQPQHF.